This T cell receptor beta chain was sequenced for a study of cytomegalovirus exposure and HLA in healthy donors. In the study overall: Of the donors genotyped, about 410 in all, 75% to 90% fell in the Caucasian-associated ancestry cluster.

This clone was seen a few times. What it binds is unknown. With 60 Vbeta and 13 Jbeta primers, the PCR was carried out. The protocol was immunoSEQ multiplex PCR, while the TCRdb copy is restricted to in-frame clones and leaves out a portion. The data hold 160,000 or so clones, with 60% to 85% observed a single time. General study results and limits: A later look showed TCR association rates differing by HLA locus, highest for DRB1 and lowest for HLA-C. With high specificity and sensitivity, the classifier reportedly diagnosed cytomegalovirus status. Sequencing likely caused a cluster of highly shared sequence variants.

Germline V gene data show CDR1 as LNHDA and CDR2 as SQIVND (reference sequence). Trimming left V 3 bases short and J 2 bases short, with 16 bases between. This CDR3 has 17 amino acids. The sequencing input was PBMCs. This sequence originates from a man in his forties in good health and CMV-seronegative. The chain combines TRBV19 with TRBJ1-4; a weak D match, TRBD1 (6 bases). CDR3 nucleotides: TGTGCCAGTAGTATGAGGCGGGGGCAGGGGACTAATGAAAAACTGTTTTTT. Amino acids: CASSMRRGQGTNEKLFF. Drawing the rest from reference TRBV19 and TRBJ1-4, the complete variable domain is DGGITQSPKYLFRKEGQNVTLSCEQNLNHDAMYWYRQDPGQGLRLIYYSQIVNDFQKGDIAEGYSVSREKKESFPLTVTSAQKNPTAFYLCASSMRRGQGTNEKLFFGSGTQLSVL.